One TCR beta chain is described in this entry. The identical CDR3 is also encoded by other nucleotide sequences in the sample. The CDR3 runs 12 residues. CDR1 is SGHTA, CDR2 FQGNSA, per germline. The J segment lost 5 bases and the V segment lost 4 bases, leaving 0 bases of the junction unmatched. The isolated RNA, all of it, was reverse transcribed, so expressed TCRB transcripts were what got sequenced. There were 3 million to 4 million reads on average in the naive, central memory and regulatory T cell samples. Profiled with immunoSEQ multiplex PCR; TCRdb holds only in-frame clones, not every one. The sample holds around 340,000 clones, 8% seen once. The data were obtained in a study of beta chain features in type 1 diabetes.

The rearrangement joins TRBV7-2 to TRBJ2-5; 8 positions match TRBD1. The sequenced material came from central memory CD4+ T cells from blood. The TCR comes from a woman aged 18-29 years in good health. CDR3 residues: CASSWDRETQYF. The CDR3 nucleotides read TGTGCCAGCAGCTGGGACAGGGAGACCCAGTACTTC.